This T cell receptor (beta chain) derives from a study of CD8 T cells in ankylosing spondylitis. This clonotype was seen only a few times. Its antigen is not known. Per the germline V gene, CDR1 is MGHRA and CDR2 is YSYEKL. The CDR3 spans 15 residues. V shed 4 bases, J shed 3 bases, and the junction held 6 bases outside the gene matches. Overall study findings and caveats: It was reported that disease-linked clones were significantly enriched in matched ankylosing spondylitis synovial fluid. Several highly homologous variants made up a TCR beta motif that seemed to typify ankylosing spondylitis blood.

Construction of TCR beta libraries was performed using quantitative 5'-RACE with molecular barcodes. TCRdb re-called the 5' RACE reads with MiXCR, one entry per CDR3 protein. The sample has around 450,000 distinct CDR3 sequences, 25% to 30% seen once. V is TRBV4-1 and J is TRBJ2-1; TRBD1 aligns across 7 bases. This receptor was taken from a male donor with ankylosing spondylitis. Input material: blood, either unsorted or a sorted T cell fraction (not recorded which). The CDR3 DNA sequence: TGCGCCAGCAGCCCGGGGACAGCGGACTACAATGAGCAGTTCTTC. This codes for CASSPGTADYNEQFF.